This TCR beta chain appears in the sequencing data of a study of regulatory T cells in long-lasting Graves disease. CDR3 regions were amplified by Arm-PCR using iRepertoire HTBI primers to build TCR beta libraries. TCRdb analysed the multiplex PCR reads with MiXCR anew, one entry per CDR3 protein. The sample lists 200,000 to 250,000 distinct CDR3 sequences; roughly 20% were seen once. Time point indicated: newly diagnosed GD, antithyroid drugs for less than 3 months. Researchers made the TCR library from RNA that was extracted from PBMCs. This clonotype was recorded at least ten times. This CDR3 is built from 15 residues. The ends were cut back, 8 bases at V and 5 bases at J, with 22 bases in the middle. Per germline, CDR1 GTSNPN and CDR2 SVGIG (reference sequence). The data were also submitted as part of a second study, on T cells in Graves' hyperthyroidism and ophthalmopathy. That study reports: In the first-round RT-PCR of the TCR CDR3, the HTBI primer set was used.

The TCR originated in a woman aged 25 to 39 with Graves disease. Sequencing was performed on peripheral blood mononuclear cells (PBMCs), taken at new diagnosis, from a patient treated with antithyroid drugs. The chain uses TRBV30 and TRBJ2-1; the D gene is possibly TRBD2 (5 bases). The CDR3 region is CALGLGNSENNEQFF. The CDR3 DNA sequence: TGTGCCCTGGGTCTGGGGAATAGCGAGAACAATGAGCAGTTCTTC.